The next 21 T cell receptor beta chains were all read from a single sample in a study of identical twins' blood T cells. TCRdb independently ran MiXCR on the 5' RACE reads; one entry per CDR3 protein. The sample records about 370,000 distinct CDR3 sequences, roughly 27% being singletons. The material sequenced was PBMCs. These receptors were taken from a woman aged 18-55 years in good health.

This sequence joins TRBV20-1 and TRBJ2-3, with 9 bases identical to TRBD1. CDR1 and CDR2 from the germline V gene are DFQATT and SNEGSKA (reference sequence). The V segment lost 3 bases and the J segment 5 bases; nucleotides outside the gene matches: 12. This CDR3 contains 16 residues. CDR3 loop: CSASIGWTGEQDTQYF. The CDR3, as DNA: TGCAGTGCTAGTATCGGTTGGACAGGGGAACAAGATACGCAGTATTTT.

This chain uses TRBV27 with TRBJ1-1; maybe TRBD1 (5 bases). CDR3 length: 13 amino acids. Per germline, CDR1 MNHEY and CDR2 SMNVEV (reference sequence). Deletions cut 7 bases from V and 3 bases from J, with 12 bases between. CDR3: CASMEGADTEAFF. The CDR3 nucleotides are TGTGCCAGCATGGAAGGGGCGGACACTGAAGCTTTCTTT.

This chain joins TRBV29-1 and TRBJ1-3, with D possibly matching TRBD1 (6 bases). The germline V and J ends were trimmed by 6 bases and 2 bases, with 14 bases remaining between them. Per germline, CDR1 SQVTM and CDR2 ANQGSEA. This CDR3 comprises 14 residues. In DNA form, the CDR3 reads TGCAGCGTGACAATGGGGGCAACTGGAAACACCATATATTTT. It specifies CSVTMGATGNTIYF.

This chain joins TRBV21-1 and TRBJ2-2; the D call in the table, TRBD1, was not verified against the DNA. TRBV21-1 is marked as a pseudogene. The CDR3 loop spans 16 amino acids. In DNA form, the CDR3 reads TGTGCCAGCAGCCATTGGTTCAGGGGGCAGGACGGGGAGCTGTTTTTT. Translating gives CASSHWFRGQDGELFF.

The table lists this clonotype with a few counts. The chain recombines TRBV6-5 with TRBJ1-1, with TRBD1 identical over 11 bases. V lost 5 bases, J lost 1 base, and 6 bases stayed unmatched. Germline loops: CDR1 MNHEY, CDR2 SVGAGI. This CDR3 is built from 16 residues. CDR3 bases: TGTGCCAGCAGTCCCGGGACAGGGGGATCGAACACTGAAGCTTTCTTT. It encodes CASSPGTGGSNTEAFF.

The chain carries TRBV19 and TRBJ1-5, with D maybe TRBD1 (5 bases). CDR1 and CDR2 from the germline V gene are LNHDA and SQIVND (reference sequence). V was trimmed by 1 base and J by 2 bases, leaving 18 bases between them. The CDR3 spans 18 residues. The CDR3 here is CASSIAGRTTRGNQPQHF. The CDR3, as DNA: TGTGCCAGTAGTATAGCTGGACGGACGACCAGGGGCAATCAGCCCCAGCATTTT. Supplemented by reference TRBV19 and TRBJ1-5, the full variable domain reads DGGITQSPKYLFRKEGQNVTLSCEQNLNHDAMYWYRQDPGQGLRLIYYSQIVNDFQKGDIAEGYSVSREKKESFPLTVTSAQKNPTAFYLCASSIAGRTTRGNQPQHFGDGTRLSIL.

This chain joins TRBV5-1 and TRBJ1-1; possible D gene TRBD1, 5 bases. The CDR3 consists of 12 residues. Germline loops: CDR1 SGHRS, CDR2 YFSETQ. Trimming shortened V by 3 bases and J by 7 bases, and 10 bases separated the two germline ends. The CDR3 nucleotides read TGCGCCAGCAGCTCCCGGGACGGTGAAGCTTTCTTT. As protein: CASSSRDGEAFF.

The V call is TRBV6-5, the J call TRBJ2-1, with D perhaps assigned TRBD1 or TRBD2 (6 bases each). The V end was cut by 3 bases, the J end by 6 bases, with 15 bases between. The CDR3 loop spans 15 amino acids. From germline, CDR1 is MNHEY and CDR2 SVGAGI. The chain's CDR3 is CASSYGRRGVNEQFF. The CDR3, as DNA: TGTGCCAGCAGTTATGGTCGGAGGGGGGTCAATGAGCAGTTCTTC.

CDR3 protein: CASSLSAQYNEQFF. As DNA, the CDR3 is TGTGCCAGCAGTTTATCGGCTCAGTACAATGAGCAGTTCTTC. This chain connects TRBV27 to TRBJ2-1; D gene uncertain. CDR1 is MNHEY, CDR2 SMNVEV, per germline (reference sequence). Trimming left V 0 bases short and J 4 bases short, with 7 bases between. The CDR3 is 14 residues long.

In this sample, this clonotype turned up a few times. This chain links TRBV19 with TRBJ1-2, with 9 bases matching TRBD1. CDR1 LNHDA and CDR2 SQIVND come from the germline V gene (reference sequence). CDR3 length: 15 amino acids. J lost 5 bases, V lost 3 bases, and 7 bases had no gene match. CDR3 protein: CASSMGQGLGYGYTF. CDR3 nucleotide sequence: TGTGCCAGTAGTATGGGACAGGGATTGGGATATGGCTACACCTTC. The variable domain in full, completed from reference TRBV19 and TRBJ1-2, reads DGGITQSPKYLFRKEGQNVTLSCEQNLNHDAMYWYRQDPGQGLRLIYYSQIVNDFQKGDIAEGYSVSREKKESFPLTVTSAQKNPTAFYLCASSMGQGLGYGYTFGSGTRLTVV.

This clonotype appeared a few times. The J gene is TRBJ2-4, the V gene TRBV20-1; the D gene is possibly TRBD1 (5 bases). V lost 3 bases, J lost 9 bases, and 15 bases lay in between. The CDR3 spans 13 residues. CDR1 and CDR2 (germline): DFQATT, SNEGSKA (reference sequence). The CDR3 loop is CSASAGLQGIQYF. DNA for the CDR3: TGCAGTGCTAGTGCTGGCCTCCAGGGCATTCAGTACTTC.

This clonotype has just a few counts. V gene TRBV11-3 combines with J gene TRBJ1-1; D not resolved. The CDR3 consists of 12 residues. Per germline, CDR1 SGHNT and CDR2 YENEEA. Between the trimmed V and J ends, which lost 4 bases and 3 bases, there was a span of 6 bases. The CDR3 region is CASSSPYTEAFF. CDR3 coding DNA: TGTGCCAGCAGCTCACCCTACACTGAAGCTTTCTTT.

This chain uses TRBV7-9 with TRBJ2-1, with D maybe TRBD2 (5 bases). The CDR3 has 14 amino acids. Germline V gene lookup returns CDR1 SEHNR and CDR2 FQNEAQ (reference sequence). V was trimmed by 10 bases and J by 8 bases, leaving 21 bases between them. The CDR3 here is CATTWGAEGDEQFF. The CDR3 nucleotides read TGTGCCACCACTTGGGGAGCGGAAGGCGATGAGCAGTTCTTC.

CDR3 coding DNA: TGCAGTGCCATCAGGGAATCCCACACTGAAGCTTTCTTT. It specifies CSAIRESHTEAFF. The genes are TRBV20-1 and TRBJ1-1; D might be TRBD1 (5 bases). Germline V gives CDR1 DFQATT, CDR2 SNEGSKA (reference sequence). The CDR3 totals 13 residues. With 6 bases removed from V and 3 bases from J, the gap between germline ends came to 14 bases.

This chain links TRBV4-3 with TRBJ2-1; 7 positions match TRBD1. The CDR3 consists of 19 residues. Germline lookup yields CDR1 LGHNA and CDR2 YSLEER. After removal of 0 bases from V and 4 bases from J, the junction contained 15 bases not matched to a gene. The CDR3 DNA reads as TGCGCCAGCAGCCAAGAACACCGACAGGGAAGGGGGTTTTACAATGAGCAGTTCTTC. This gives the protein CASSQEHRQGRGFYNEQFF.

As for this clonotype: The junction shows a germline mismatch at one end, possibly a read error. The genes are TRBV5-1 and TRBJ2-3; 8 nucleotides match TRBD2. Looked up from germline, CDR1 is SGHRS and CDR2 is YFSETQ. The CDR3 totals 16 residues. The CDR3 DNA reads TGCGCCAACAGCTTGGGCCTACAGCGGGAGTTAGATACGCAGTATTTT. Residues: CANSLGLQRELDTQYF.

A few counts support this clonotype. This chain uses TRBV29-1 with TRBJ1-2; TRBD1 agrees at 8 bases. With V trimmed by 6 bases and J by 3 bases, 6 bases remained unmatched. The CDR3 length is 13 residues. Looked up from germline, CDR1 is SQVTM and CDR2 is ANQGSEA. CDR3 loop: CSVLTGEDYGYTF. In DNA, the CDR3 is TGCAGCGTCTTGACAGGGGAGGACTATGGCTACACCTTC.

The rearrangement links TRBV5-7 to TRBJ2-7; a weak D match, TRBD2 (6 bases). TRBV5-7 is an ORF, with its function uncertain. The CDR3 sequence is 14 residues long. V was cut by 7 bases and J by 2 bases, with 16 bases left in between. Here the CDR3 DNA reads TGTGCCAGCGGCGAAGGGCGGGGAACCTACGAGCAGTACTTC. Protein: CASGEGRGTYEQYF.

A few counts support this clonotype. V and J are TRBV20-1 and TRBJ2-1; 15 bases line up with TRBD2. CDR3 length: 16 residues. The V gene end was trimmed by 5 bases and the J gene end by 0 bases; junction bases not matched to a gene: 2. The germline V gene encodes CDR1 DFQATT and CDR2 SNEGSKA (reference sequence). This chain's CDR3 is CSAGGLAGGSYNEQFF. The CDR3 nucleotides read TGCAGTGCTGGGGGACTAGCGGGAGGCTCCTACAATGAGCAGTTCTTC.

The rearrangement joins TRBV20-1 to TRBJ1-4, with TRBD1 matching 7 bases. The trim removed 4 bases at V and 8 bases at J, leaving 1 base unmatched. The germline V gene has CDR1 DFQATT and CDR2 SNEGSKA (reference sequence). This CDR3 comprises 11 residues. The CDR3 DNA is TGCAGTGCTAACAGGGGCGAAAAACTGTTTTTT. It encodes CSANRGEKLFF.

Regarding this clonotype: Relative to the germline gene, one junction end is altered; a read error may explain this. The chain joins TRBV27 to TRBJ1-3; maybe TRBD1 (5 bases). The CDR3 is 16 residues long. In germline, CDR1 is MNHEY, CDR2 SMNVEV (reference sequence). The CDR3 region has the DNA TGTGTCAGCAGCCCGTCCCCCGGGGGGTTCGGAAACACCATATATTTT. This codes for CVSSPSPGGFGNTIYF.